Following are 22 T cell receptor beta chains from one sample sequenced in a study of T cell clonality in common variable immunodeficiency. Generated by immunoSEQ multiplex PCR, the TCRdb table keeps only in-frame clones and is missing some. The repertoire consists of about 37,000 clones, none detected only once. Sequencing was done on a sample of peripheral blood mononuclear cells. Receptors were obtained from a person between 18 and 75 years old in good health.

This clone was picked up many times. The sequence runs out 3 residues before the end of the CDR3; the remainder is reconstructed from the germline J gene. The rearrangement joins TRBV11-2 to TRBJ1-6, with D maybe TRBD1 (6 bases). The CDR3 loop spans 14 amino acids. The germline V gene has CDR1 SGHAT and CDR2 FQNNGV. Deletions cut 2 bases from V and 7 bases from J, with 9 bases between. The CDR3 here is CASSLNRVNSPLHF. CDR3 DNA (partial): TGTGCCAGCAGCTTAAACAGGGTAAATTCACCC.

This clone was observed at least ten times. CDR3 DNA, as far as it was read: TGCGCCAGCAGGGGACAGGGCAACTCTGGAAACACC. This gives the protein CASRGQGNSGNT. The complete CDR3 reads CASRGQGNSGNTIYF. The chain employs TRBV5-1 and TRBJ1-3, with 9 bases fitting TRBD1. The read comes to an end 3 residues before the CDR3 does, leaving the germline J gene to fill in the end. The germline V gene has CDR1 SGHRS and CDR2 YFSETQ. The length of the CDR3 is 15 residues. Germline trimming cut 5 bases from V and 0 bases from J; bases unmatched to any gene: 3.

This clone was counted at least ten times. The missing CDR3 end, 3 residues past where the read stops, is filled in from the germline J gene. This chain links TRBV10-3 with TRBJ2-7; 8 nucleotides line up with TRBD1. This CDR3 comprises 16 residues. Germline V gene lookup returns CDR1 ENHRY and CDR2 SYGVKD. With V trimmed by 6 bases and J by 0 bases, 10 bases remained unmatched. CDR3 amino acids: CAIRWGPGQASYEQYF. The sequenced CDR3 bases are TGTGCCATCAGGTGGGGGCCGGGACAGGCCTCCTACGAG.

Many counts were recorded for this clone. The read gets to within 3 residues of the CDR3 end, and the germline J gene fills in the rest. The V call is TRBV19, the J call TRBJ2-1, with D perhaps TRBD2 (5 bases). The CDR3 runs to 14 residues. V shed 4 bases and J shed 9 bases, with 16 bases lying between them. From germline, CDR1 is LNHDA and CDR2 SQIVND (reference sequence). This CDR3 reads CASSNREGSGEQFF. The sequenced part of the CDR3 DNA is TGTGCCAGTAGTAACCGCGAGGGTTCCGGTGAG.

This clone was recorded a few times. The read gets to within 3 residues of the CDR3 end, and the germline J gene fills in the rest. The chain joins TRBV19 to TRBJ1-5, with a weak D call TRBD1 (6 bases). V was pared by 7 bases and J by 0 bases, with 10 bases between. CDR3 length: 14 amino acids. Germline CDR1 is LNHDA and CDR2 is SQIVND (reference sequence). The part of the CDR3 DNA that was read is TGTGCCAGTACCCAGGGGAATAGCAATCAGCCC. It encodes CASTQGNSNQP. The complete CDR3 reads CASTQGNSNQPQHF.

This clone was seen repeatedly, ten times or more. The observed sequence ends 3 residues before the CDR3 terminus, with the missing tail filled in from the germline J gene. J is TRBJ2-7 and V is TRBV12-3 or TRBV12-4; possibly TRBD2 for D (6 bases). The CDR3 loop spans 14 amino acids. The ends were cut back, 6 bases at V and 0 bases at J, with 12 bases in the middle. CDR3 DNA (partial): TGTGCCAGCAGCTCGACTAGGCGCTCCTACGAG. This codes for CASSSTRRSYE. The full CDR3 reads CASSSTRRSYEQYF.

This clone showed up many times. The read ends 3 residues shy of where the CDR3 ends; the end is completed using the germline J gene. The chain couples TRBV7-9 to TRBJ2-7; D possibly corresponds to TRBD2 (5 bases). CDR1 is SEHNR, CDR2 FQNEAQ, per germline (reference sequence). Trimming removed 2 bases from V and 0 bases from J, with 11 bases in between. The CDR3 has 15 amino acids. The CDR3 sequence is CASSLTADVSYEQYF. CDR3 bases read: TGTGCCAGCAGCTTAACAGCGGATGTCTCCTACGAG. Filled out from reference TRBV7-9 and TRBJ2-7, the complete variable domain reads DTGVSQNPRHKITKRGQNVTFRCDPISEHNRLYWYRQTLGQGPEFLTYFQNEAQLEKSRLLSDRFSAERPKGSFSTLEIQRTEQGDSAMYLCASSLTADVSYEQYFGPGTRLTVT.

At least ten counts were recorded for this clone. The CDR3 goes on 3 residues after the read ends, and that part is filled in from the germline J gene. J is TRBJ1-1 and V is TRBV5-6; 7 bases agree with TRBD1. Germline CDR1 SGHDT, CDR2 YYEEEE. The V and J ends lost 4 bases and 1 base, in that order; junction bases with no gene match: 1. This CDR3 region has 13 residues. This CDR3 reads CASSRDRNTEAFF. CDR3 DNA, as far as it was read: TGTGCCAGCAGCCGGGACAGGAACACTGAA.

Ten or more counts support this clone. The CDR3 end lies 3 residues beyond the end of the read and is filled in from the germline J gene. This sequence joins TRBV10-3 and TRBJ1-4; D perhaps matches TRBD1 (5 bases). Germline CDR1 is ENHRY and CDR2 is SYGVKD. V lost 3 bases and J lost 0, with 11 bases in between. The CDR3 totals 16 residues. The CDR3 loop reads CAISDGAVATNEKLFF. The part of the CDR3 DNA that was read is TGTGCCATCAGTGATGGGGCAGTTGCAACTAATGAAAAA.

In this sample, this clone turned up a few times. The DNA ends 3 residues before the CDR3 does, and the rest of the CDR3 is filled in from the germline J gene. The genes are TRBV11-2 and TRBJ1-5; 9 bases match TRBD1. Germline loops: CDR1 SGHAT, CDR2 FQNNGV. V lost 5 bases to trimming and J lost 4 bases; unmatched junction nucleotides: 6. The CDR3 has 15 residues. CDR3 loop: CASSTGGNFNQPQHF. Incomplete CDR3 DNA: TGTGCCAGCAGCACAGGGGGCAACTTTAATCAGCCC. The full variable domain, completed using reference TRBV11-2 and TRBJ1-5, is EAGVAQSPRYKIIEKRQSVAFWCNPISGHATLYWYQQILGQGPKLLIQFQNNGVVDDSQLPKDRFSAERLKGVDSTLKIQPAKLEDSAVYLCASSTGGNFNQPQHFGDGTRLSIL.

This clone was seen many times. The CDR3 extends 3 residues past the end of the read, so its final part is completed from the germline J gene. The chain combines TRBV28 with TRBJ2-2; 8 nucleotides align to TRBD1. The germline V gene encodes CDR1 MDHEN and CDR2 SYDVKM. The CDR3 runs to 19 residues. The junction had 12 bases not matched to a gene; V was cut back by 3 bases and J by 0 bases. CDR3: CASSFRPDRALPNTGELFF. The part of the CDR3 DNA that was read is TGTGCCAGCAGTTTCCGCCCGGACAGGGCCCTTCCGAACACCGGGGAG.

In this sample, this clone turned up many times. From the germline J gene comes the end of the CDR3, since the read stops 3 residues before it. The chain uses TRBV7-9 and TRBJ1-3, with 7 bases matching TRBD1. Germline V gene data show CDR1 as SEHNR and CDR2 as FQNEAQ (reference sequence). V trimming: 5 bases; J trimming: 2 bases; junction bases outside the gene matches: 3. The CDR3 covers 14 residues. The sequenced part of the CDR3 DNA is TGTGCCAGCAGCCTCGACAGGGCTGGAAACACC. Translated: CASSLDRAGNT. The full CDR3 sequence reads CASSLDRAGNTIYF.

In its sample, this clone was seen many times. The read comes to an end 3 residues before the CDR3 does, leaving the germline J gene to fill in the end. Other DNA sequences in the sample encode the same CDR3. The chain joins TRBV4-2 to TRBJ2-7, with 8 nucleotides matching TRBD1. V dropped 1 base and J dropped 2; count of bases not matched to a gene: 1. Germline CDR1 LGHNA, CDR2 YNFKEQ. The CDR3 covers 14 residues. The sequenced CDR3 bases are TGTGCCAGCAGCCAAGGGACAGGGACCTACGAG. Its protein product is CASSQGTGTYE. The whole CDR3 protein is CASSQGTGTYEQYF.

There are many counts of this clone. From the germline J gene comes the end of the CDR3, since the read stops 3 residues before it. V gene TRBV20-1 combines with J gene TRBJ1-6; D unclear. CDR1 is DFQATT and CDR2 is SNEGSKA in the germline V gene (reference sequence). Deletions cut 2 bases from V and 6 bases from J, with 5 bases between. The CDR3 has 12 amino acids. The CDR3 bases that were read are TGCAGTGCTAGACTCCCTAATTCACCC. This encodes CSARLPNSP. The entire CDR3 protein reads CSARLPNSPLHF.

This clone was observed many times. The CDR3 end falls 3 residues outside the read, so it is completed with the germline J gene. The J gene is TRBJ2-1, the V gene TRBV20-1; 9 bases map to TRBD2. V shed 1 base and J 7 bases; nucleotides not matched to a gene: 8. The V gene's germline CDR1 is DFQATT and CDR2 SNEGSKA (reference sequence). The CDR3 runs to 15 residues. The CDR3 DNA, read in part, is TGCAGTGCTAGAGGGCCGGGACTAGCCTTTAATGAG. Protein product: CSARGPGLAFNE. The CDR3 in full is CSARGPGLAFNEQFF.

Many counts were recorded for this clone. The missing CDR3 end, 3 residues past where the read stops, is filled in from the germline J gene. The chain recombines TRBV5-1 with TRBJ1-1; D might be TRBD1 (5 bases). The V and J ends lost 0 bases and 4 bases respectively, with 13 bases between them. This CDR3 is 15 amino acids long. The germline gives CDR1 SGHRS, CDR2 YFSETQ. CDR3 region: CASSLAGREGTEAFF. The covered CDR3 bases are TGCGCCAGCAGCTTGGCGGGCAGGGAGGGCACTGAA.

In its sample, this clone was seen many times. The CDR3 extends 3 residues past the end of the read, so its final part is completed from the germline J gene. The chain recombines TRBV20-1 with TRBJ2-5, with TRBD2 identical over 8 bases. Germline loops: CDR1 DFQATT, CDR2 SNEGSKA (reference sequence). This CDR3 is built from 14 residues. V trimming: 3 bases; J trimming: 2 bases; junction bases outside the gene matches: 5. CDR3 loop: CSASSSGGQETQYF. Partial CDR3 DNA: TGCAGTGCTAGCTCCAGCGGGGGACAAGAGACC.

This clone was recorded many times. The read finishes 3 residues shy of the CDR3 end, and the germline J gene is used to complete it. The chain uses TRBV28 and TRBJ1-5; D ambiguous. The V and J ends lost 8 bases and 7 bases respectively, with 15 bases between them. CDR1 and CDR2 from the germline V gene are MDHEN and SYDVKM. The CDR3 has 13 residues. The sequenced CDR3 bases are TGTGCCAGCCGACGATTACCGGGGCAGCCC. Its translation is CASRRLPGQP. The whole CDR3 sequence is CASRRLPGQPQHF.

At least ten counts were recorded for this clone. The read comes to an end 3 residues before the CDR3 does, leaving the germline J gene to fill in the end. The chain carries TRBV7-6 and TRBJ1-2; perhaps TRBD1 as D (6 bases). The CDR3 is 15 amino acids. Germline CDR1 reads SGHVS; CDR2 reads FNYEAQ. Between the trimmed V and J ends, which lost 2 bases and 6 bases, there was a span of 16 bases. The CDR3 DNA, read in part, is TGTGCCAGCAGCTTAACCGGAGTGGAGGGGGATGGC. Translated: CASSLTGVEGDG. The entire CDR3 protein reads CASSLTGVEGDGYTF.

In the case of this clone: The read ends 3 residues shy of where the CDR3 ends; the end is completed using the germline J gene. V is TRBV18 and J is TRBJ1-2; TRBD1 is a possible D gene (5 bases). The length of the CDR3 is 16 residues. In germline, CDR1 is KGHSH, CDR2 LQKENI. This chain's CDR3 is CASSPRGLAAAYDYTF. The sequenced CDR3 bases are TGTGCCAGCTCACCACGGGGACTAGCGGCGGCCTACGAC.

This clone appeared many times. The observed sequence ends 3 residues before the CDR3 terminus, with the missing tail filled in from the germline J gene. The rearrangement uses TRBV7-9 and TRBJ1-1; 7 positions agree with TRBD1. The CDR3 loop spans 12 amino acids. The germline CDR1 and CDR2 sequences are SEHNR and FQNEAQ (reference sequence). CDR3 sequence reads: CASSTLQGEAFF. The CDR3 DNA, read in part, is TGTGCCAGCAGCACCCTACAGGGGGAA.

Ten or more counts support this clone. The sequenced fragment ends 3 residues before the CDR3 boundary, so the rest is inferred from the germline J gene. The chain carries TRBV19 and TRBJ2-7; D gene ambiguous. This CDR3 has 12 amino acids. Germline CDR1 and CDR2: LNHDA and SQIVND (reference sequence). V lost 1 base and J lost 3, with 4 bases in between. Partial CDR3 DNA: TGTGCCAGTAGTATAGGTCTCTACGAG. Translated, it gives CASSIGLYE. The complete CDR3 sequence is CASSIGLYEQYF.